Below, one T cell receptor (beta chain) is given with its context. Its antigen remains unidentified. TCRdb fed the 5' RACE reads into MiXCR, producing one record per CDR3 protein. The sample carries around 250,000 distinct CDR3 sequences, approximately 12% recorded once. This sample was included in a study of identical twins. Broader study findings: Whereas memory repertoires showed no such difference, abundant cord blood beta clonotypes carried fewer insertions. There was more out-of-frame TCR alpha sharing in monozygotic twins than models estimated.

Per the germline V gene, CDR1 is SGHAT and CDR2 is FQNNGV. This CDR3 comprises 18 residues. V dropped 6 bases and J dropped 4; count of bases not matched to a gene: 15. These same data were also listed under a study on yellow fever vaccine responses in identical twins.

This receptor was identified in a woman aged 18-29 years in good health. The sequenced sample was memory (CD45RO+) T cells sorted from blood. The chain is built from TRBV11-2 and TRBJ2-3; 11 positions agree with TRBD2. The CDR3 region is CASSRTSPSGGYADTQYF. CDR3 bases: TGTGCCAGCAGTCGTACATCCCCTAGCGGGGGGTATGCAGATACGCAGTATTTT.